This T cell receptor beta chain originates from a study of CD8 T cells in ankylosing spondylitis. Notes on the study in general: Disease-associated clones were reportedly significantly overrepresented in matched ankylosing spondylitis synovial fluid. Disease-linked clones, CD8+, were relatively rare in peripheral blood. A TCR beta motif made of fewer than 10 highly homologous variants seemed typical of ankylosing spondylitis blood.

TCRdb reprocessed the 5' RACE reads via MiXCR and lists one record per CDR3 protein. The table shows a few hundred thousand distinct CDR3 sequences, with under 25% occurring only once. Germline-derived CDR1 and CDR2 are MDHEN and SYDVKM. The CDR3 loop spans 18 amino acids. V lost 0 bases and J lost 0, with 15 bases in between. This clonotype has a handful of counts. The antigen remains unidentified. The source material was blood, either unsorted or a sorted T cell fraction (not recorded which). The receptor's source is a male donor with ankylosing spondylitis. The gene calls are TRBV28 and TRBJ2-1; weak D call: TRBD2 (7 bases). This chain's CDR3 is CASSLWGQGGGSYNEQFF. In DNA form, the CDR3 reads TGTGCCAGCAGTTTATGGGGTCAGGGAGGGGGCTCCTACAATGAGCAGTTCTTC. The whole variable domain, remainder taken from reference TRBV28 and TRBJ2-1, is DVKVTQSSRYLVKRTGEKVFLECVQDMDHENMFWYRQDPGLGLRLIYFSYDVKMKEKGDIPEGYSVSREKKERFSLILESASTNQTSMYLCASSLWGQGGGSYNEQFFGPGTRLTVL.